This record looks at one T cell receptor beta chain sequence and its context. The antigen it binds to is not known. Base-call qualities are not available, and no considerably larger clone is one nucleotide away. The germline V gene yields SQVTM for CDR1 and ANQGSEA for CDR2. Trimmed from V: 3 bases; trimmed from J: 7 bases; junction bases lacking a gene match: 5. The CDR3, from cysteine to phenylalanine, totals 14 residues. Only the CDR3 part of the read is kept: 42 bases, read in frame from the first base. The data stem from a study of T cells in Graves' hyperthyroidism and ophthalmopathy (dated by TCRdb to about 2019). At the level of the whole study: Peripheral blood was collected at initial diagnosis, before any treatment. Prospective prediction of ophthalmopathy was tested in an independent validation cohort consisting of roughly 19 hyperthyroidism patients and approximately 16 patients who later progressed to ophthalmopathy. The paper describes TCR Vbeta CDR3 sequencing of 130 to 150 peripheral blood samples, made up of 43 ophthalmopathy patients, around 78 hyperthyroidism patients and roughly 17 progressor patients. In more than 5 Graves' hyperthyroidism patients, the study also compared T-cell repertoires from thyroid tissue with T-cell repertoires from blood. Once sampling was done, hyperthyroidism patients were given methimazole at a starting dose of 30 mg daily, whereas ophthalmopathy patients were given high-dose intravenous methylprednisolone. The 100 discovery patients were randomly divided into training and test sets at a 7:3 ratio. A discovery cohort of about a hundred patients, 43 with Graves' ophthalmopathy and about 58 with stable Graves' hyperthyroidism, was used to find distinguishing TCR V-J signatures. Summary of the overall study and its limitations: No statistical method was used to fix the sample size in advance, and group allocation was not hidden from the investigators. Ophthalmopathy was separated from stable hyperthyroidism by a 13 V-J signature model, with over 85% sensitivity and around 81% specificity obtained in cross-validation and 80%/75% obtained in testing. In validation, the model predicted progression to ophthalmopathy with about 71% sensitivity and about 73% specificity, a median of around six months before onset. Most expanded thyroid clonotypes (frequency above 0.001) were also found in blood, which suggests that blood repertoires may mirror thyroid immune responses.

Stable Graves' hyperthyroidism was defined as no progression to ophthalmopathy during 18 months of follow-up. Hyperthyroidism patients were newly diagnosed, had a disease duration of under 2 months, and were aged 18 to 65 years. Exclusion was applied to patients with uncontrolled infections, other autoimmune diseases, pregnancy or lactation. Diagnoses relied on clinical symptoms, serum thyroxine and TRAb, thyroid ultrasound and orbital computed tomography. Ficoll-Paque density gradient centrifugation was used to isolate PBMCs from about 10 ml of fresh peripheral blood. Trizol reagent was used to extract total RNA, and RNA quality was then checked on an Agilent 2100 Bioanalyzer. Amplification of TCR beta CDR3 regions was carried out from RNA transcripts. A first-round RT-PCR of the TCR CDR3 used the HTBI primer set with the Qiagen OneStep RT-PCR kit. Libraries were constructed in a second round of multiplex PCR, after which size selection and purification were carried out. Sequencing of the libraries was done on an Illumina HiSeq2000 using paired-end 100 bp reads. Processing in the source paper ran as follows. Raw data were processed with SOAPnuke, discarding reads with adapters, uncalled bases, mean Phred below 15, or no exact constant-primer or identifier match. High-quality paired reads were merged with COPE v1.2.5, and unique nucleotide sequences were defined as clonotypes. MiTCR v1.1 was used to align the clonotypes against IMGT TRBV, TRBD and TRBJ reference segments. Only V-J combinations with frequency above 0.0001, covering about 99% of repertoires, were analysed. The TCS score was defined as F50 (clonal expansion) divided by E x V (chaos), with BLOSUM62-based TCRdist calculated between CDR3 peptides within each V-J. Welch's t-statistics and random forest reduced around 520 V-J features to about 12, which were used in a naive Bayes classifier (R e1071). The public reads were reprocessed in TCRdb via fastp at Q25 and MiXCR, keeping in-frame beta chains. Rows merge per CDR3 protein into single entries with the most common DNA and genes. These V and J calls are TCRdb output, not the study's own analysis. The sample contains roughly 700,000 distinct CDR3 sequences, roughly 17% of them found a single time. 15% to 18% of the sample is in the top ten clones.

The chain employs TRBV29-1 and TRBJ2-7; TRBD2 aligns with 14 central bases. This clonotype was sampled from a man aged 50 to 60 with Graves' hyperthyroidism. The sequenced sample was blood. The base sequence is TGCAGCGTTGAGGGACTAGCGGGAGAGGAGGAGCAGTACTTC. It codes for CSVEGLAGEEEQYF.